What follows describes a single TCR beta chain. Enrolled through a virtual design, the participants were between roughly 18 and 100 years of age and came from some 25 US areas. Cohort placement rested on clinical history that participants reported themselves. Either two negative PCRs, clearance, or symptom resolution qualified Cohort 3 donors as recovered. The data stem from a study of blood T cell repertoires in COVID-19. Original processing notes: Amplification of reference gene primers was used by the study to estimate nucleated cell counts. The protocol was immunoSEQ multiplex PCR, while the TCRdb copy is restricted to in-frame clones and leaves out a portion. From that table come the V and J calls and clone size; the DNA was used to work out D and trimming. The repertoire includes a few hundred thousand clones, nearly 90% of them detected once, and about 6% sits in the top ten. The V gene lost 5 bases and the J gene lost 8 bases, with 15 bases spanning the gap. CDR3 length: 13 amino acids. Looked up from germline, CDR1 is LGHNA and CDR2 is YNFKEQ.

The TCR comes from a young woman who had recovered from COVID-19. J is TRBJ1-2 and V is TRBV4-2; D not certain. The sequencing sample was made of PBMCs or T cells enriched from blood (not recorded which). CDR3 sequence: CASSLQPPTGYTF. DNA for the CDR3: TGTGCCAGCAGCTTACAACCTCCGACAGGCTACACCTTC.